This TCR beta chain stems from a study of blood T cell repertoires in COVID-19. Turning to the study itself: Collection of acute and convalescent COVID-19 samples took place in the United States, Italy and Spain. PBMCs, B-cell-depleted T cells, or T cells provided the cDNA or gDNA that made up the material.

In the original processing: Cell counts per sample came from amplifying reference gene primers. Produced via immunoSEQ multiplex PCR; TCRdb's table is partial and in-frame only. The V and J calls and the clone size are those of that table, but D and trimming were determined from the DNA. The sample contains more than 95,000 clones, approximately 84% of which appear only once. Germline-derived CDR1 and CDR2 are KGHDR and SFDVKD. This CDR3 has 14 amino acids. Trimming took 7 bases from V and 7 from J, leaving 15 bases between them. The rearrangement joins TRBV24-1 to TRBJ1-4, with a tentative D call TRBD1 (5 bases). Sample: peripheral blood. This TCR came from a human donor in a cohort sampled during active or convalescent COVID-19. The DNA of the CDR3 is TGTGCCACCAGCCTAGGGGAGGGTTCTGAAAAACTGTTTTTT. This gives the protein CATSLGEGSEKLFF.